This T cell receptor beta chain came from a study of blood T cells in healthy people across ages. Then a second PCR, running about 6 to 12 cycles, was carried out with a sample-barcoded 5' primer and a J-beta primer mix. TCRdb reprocessed the 5' RACE reads with MiXCR, giving one entry per CDR3 protein. The data show about 840,000 distinct CDR3 sequences, almost 30% seen once. The ends lost 0 bases at V and 6 bases at J; junction bases unmatched: 8. The CDR3 is 16 amino acids. The germline V gene encodes CDR1 LGHNA and CDR2 YSLEER. Concerning this clonotype: Its specificity is not known.

Study-level results: Both naive CD4+ cell counts and diversity were greater in long-lived donors than in aged donors.

These data were also filed under a second study, of T cells of mothers and their children. That paper adds: Over 8 million TCR beta CDR3 reads were obtained from each mother, and approximately 2.7 million from each child. Related mother-child pairs shared marginally more repertoire than unrelated pairs, though not significantly.

The clonotype comes from a woman in her forties in good health. Sequenced: blood. The rearrangement joins TRBV4-3 to TRBJ2-3; 8 positions agree with TRBD2. The CDR3 region has the DNA TGCGCCAGCAGCCAAGAGTCCGCGGGGGGCGGCGATACGCAGTATTTT. Its translation is CASSQESAGGGDTQYF.